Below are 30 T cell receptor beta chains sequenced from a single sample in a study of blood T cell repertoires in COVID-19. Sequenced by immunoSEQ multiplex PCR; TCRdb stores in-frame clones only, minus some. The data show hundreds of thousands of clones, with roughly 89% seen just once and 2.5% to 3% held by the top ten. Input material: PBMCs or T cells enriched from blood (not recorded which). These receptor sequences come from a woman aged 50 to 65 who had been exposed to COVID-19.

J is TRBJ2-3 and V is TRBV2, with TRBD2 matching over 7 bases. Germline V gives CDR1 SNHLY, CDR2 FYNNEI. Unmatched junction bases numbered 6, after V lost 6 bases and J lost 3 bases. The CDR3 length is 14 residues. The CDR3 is CASRLAGVTDTQYF. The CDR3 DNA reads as TGTGCCAGCAGACTGGCGGGGGTAACAGATACGCAGTATTTT.

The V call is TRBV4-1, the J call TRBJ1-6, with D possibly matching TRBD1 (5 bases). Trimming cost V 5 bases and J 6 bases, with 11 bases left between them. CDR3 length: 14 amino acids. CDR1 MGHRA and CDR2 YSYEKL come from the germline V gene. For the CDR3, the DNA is TGCGCCAGCAGCAGAGCAGGGTTTAATTCACCCCTCCACTTT. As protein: CASSRAGFNSPLHF.

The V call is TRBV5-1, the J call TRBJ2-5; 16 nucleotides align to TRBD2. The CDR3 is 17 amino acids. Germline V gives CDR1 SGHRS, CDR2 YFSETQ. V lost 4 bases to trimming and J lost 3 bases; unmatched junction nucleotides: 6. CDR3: CASSRQGLAGGKETQYF. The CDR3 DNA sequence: TGCGCCAGCAGCCGCCAGGGACTAGCGGGGGGGAAAGAGACCCAGTACTTC.

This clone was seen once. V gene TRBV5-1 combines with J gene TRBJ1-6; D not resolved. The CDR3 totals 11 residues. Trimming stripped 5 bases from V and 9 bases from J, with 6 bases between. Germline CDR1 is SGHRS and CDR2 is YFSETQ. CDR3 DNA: TGCGCCAGCAGTGAGAGTTCACCCCTCCACTTT. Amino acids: CASSESSPLHF.

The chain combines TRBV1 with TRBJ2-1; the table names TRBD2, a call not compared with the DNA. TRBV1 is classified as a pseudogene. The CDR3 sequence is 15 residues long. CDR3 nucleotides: TGCACCAGCAGCCAAACGGAGTTAGCCTACAATGAGCAGTTCTTC. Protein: CTSSQTELAYNEQFF.

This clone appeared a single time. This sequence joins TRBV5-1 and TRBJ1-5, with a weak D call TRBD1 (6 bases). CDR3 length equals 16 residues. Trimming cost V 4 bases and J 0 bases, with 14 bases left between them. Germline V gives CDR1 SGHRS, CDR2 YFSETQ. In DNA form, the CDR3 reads TGCGCCAGCAGCCTGATGACAGGCTATAGCAATCAGCCCCAGCATTTT. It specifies CASSLMTGYSNQPQHF.

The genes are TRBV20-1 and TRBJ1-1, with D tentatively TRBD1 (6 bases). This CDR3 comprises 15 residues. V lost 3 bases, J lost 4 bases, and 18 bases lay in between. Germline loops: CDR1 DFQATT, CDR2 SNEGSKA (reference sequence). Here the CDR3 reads CSASWGRGGPTEAFF. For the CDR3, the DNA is TGCAGTGCTAGTTGGGGTAGAGGGGGACCCACTGAAGCTTTCTTT.

CDR3 nucleotide sequence: TGCGCCAGCAGCTTGGCCGGAAATGACAGGGGGGCCTACGAGCAGTACTTC. It specifies CASSLAGNDRGAYEQYF. The rearrangement uses TRBV5-1 and TRBJ2-7; 9 nucleotides align to TRBD1. Germline values: CDR1 SGHRS, CDR2 YFSETQ. With 0 bases clipped from V and 2 bases from J, the junction kept 9 bases outside the gene matches. The CDR3 is 17 residues long.

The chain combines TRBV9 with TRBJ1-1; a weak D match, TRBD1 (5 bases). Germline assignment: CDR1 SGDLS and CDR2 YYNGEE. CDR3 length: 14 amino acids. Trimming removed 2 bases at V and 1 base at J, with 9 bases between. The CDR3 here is CASSVTTGNTEAFF. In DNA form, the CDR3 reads TGTGCCAGCAGCGTGACAACAGGGAACACTGAAGCTTTCTTT.

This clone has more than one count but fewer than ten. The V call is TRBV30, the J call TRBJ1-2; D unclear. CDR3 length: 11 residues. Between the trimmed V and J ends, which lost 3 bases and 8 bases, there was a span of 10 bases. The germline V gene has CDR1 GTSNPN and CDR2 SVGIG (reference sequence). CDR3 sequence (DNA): TGTGCCTGGAGCCCATACACGGGCTACACCTTC. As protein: CAWSPYTGYTF.

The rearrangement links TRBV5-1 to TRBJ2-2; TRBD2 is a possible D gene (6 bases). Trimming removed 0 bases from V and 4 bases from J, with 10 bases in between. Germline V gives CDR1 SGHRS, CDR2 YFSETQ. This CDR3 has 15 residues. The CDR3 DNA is TGCGCCAGCAGCTTGGCGGGGGTACCCACCGGGGAGCTGTTTTTT. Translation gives CASSLAGVPTGELFF.

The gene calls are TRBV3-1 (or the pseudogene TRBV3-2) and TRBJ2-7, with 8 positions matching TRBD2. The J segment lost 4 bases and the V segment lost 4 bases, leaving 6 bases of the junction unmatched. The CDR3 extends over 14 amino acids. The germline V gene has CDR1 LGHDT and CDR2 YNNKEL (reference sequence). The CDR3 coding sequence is TGTGCCAGCAGCCCCCGGGGGGGACAATACGAGCAGTACTTC. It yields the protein CASSPRGGQYEQYF.

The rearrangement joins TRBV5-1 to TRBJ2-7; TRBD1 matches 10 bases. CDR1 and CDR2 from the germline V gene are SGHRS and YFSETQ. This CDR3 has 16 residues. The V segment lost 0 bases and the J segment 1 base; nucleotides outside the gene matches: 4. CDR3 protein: CASSLEGQGWSYEQYF. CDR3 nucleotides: TGCGCCAGCAGCTTGGAGGGACAGGGGTGGTCCTACGAGCAGTACTTC.

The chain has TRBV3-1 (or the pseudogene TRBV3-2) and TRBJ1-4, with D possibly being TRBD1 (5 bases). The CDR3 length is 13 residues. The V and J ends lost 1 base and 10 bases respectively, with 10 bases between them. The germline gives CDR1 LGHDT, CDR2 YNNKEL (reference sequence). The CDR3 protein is CASSQAGGGKLFF. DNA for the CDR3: TGTGCCAGCAGCCAAGCAGGCGGGGGAAAACTGTTTTTT.

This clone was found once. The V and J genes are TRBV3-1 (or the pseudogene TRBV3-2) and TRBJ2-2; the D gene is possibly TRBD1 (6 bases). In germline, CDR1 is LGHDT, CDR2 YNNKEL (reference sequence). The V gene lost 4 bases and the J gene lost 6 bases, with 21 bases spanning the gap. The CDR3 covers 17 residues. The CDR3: CASSPKGVGPRAGELFF. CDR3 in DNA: TGTGCCAGCAGCCCCAAGGGGGTGGGGCCCCGGGCCGGGGAGCTGTTTTTT.

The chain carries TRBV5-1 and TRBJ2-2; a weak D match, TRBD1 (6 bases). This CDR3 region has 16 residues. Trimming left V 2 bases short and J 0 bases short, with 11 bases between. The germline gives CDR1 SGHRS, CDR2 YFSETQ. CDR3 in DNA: TGCGCCAGCAGCTTCGGCCAGGGGACGAACACCGGGGAGCTGTTTTTT. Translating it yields CASSFGQGTNTGELFF.

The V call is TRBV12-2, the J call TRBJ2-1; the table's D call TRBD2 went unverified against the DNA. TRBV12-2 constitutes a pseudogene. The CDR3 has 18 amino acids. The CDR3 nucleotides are TGTGCAAGTCGCTTAGTGAGGCTGAGGCAGAGCTCCTACAATGAGCAGTTCTTC. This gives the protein CASRLVRLRQSSYNEQFF.

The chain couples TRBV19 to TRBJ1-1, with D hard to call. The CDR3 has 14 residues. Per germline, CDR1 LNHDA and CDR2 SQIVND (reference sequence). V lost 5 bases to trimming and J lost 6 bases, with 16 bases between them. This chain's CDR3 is CASSVAGGSAEAFF. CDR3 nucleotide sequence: TGTGCCAGTAGTGTCGCCGGAGGCTCGGCTGAAGCTTTCTTT.

The DNA of the CDR3 is TGTGCCTGGAACTTGGGGGCGCCCGGCTACACCTTC. It yields the protein CAWNLGAPGYTF. The genes are TRBV30 and TRBJ1-2; weak D call: TRBD1 (6 bases). Per germline, CDR1 GTSNPN and CDR2 SVGIG (reference sequence). This CDR3 comprises 12 residues. Trimming stripped 4 bases from V and 8 bases from J, with 14 bases between.

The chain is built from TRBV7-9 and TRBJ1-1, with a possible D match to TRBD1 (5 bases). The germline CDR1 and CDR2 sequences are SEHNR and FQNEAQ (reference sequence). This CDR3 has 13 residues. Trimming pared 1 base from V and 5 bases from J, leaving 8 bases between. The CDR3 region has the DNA TGTGCCAGCAGCTTAGACGCAGGGACTGAAGCTTTCTTT. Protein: CASSLDAGTEAFF.

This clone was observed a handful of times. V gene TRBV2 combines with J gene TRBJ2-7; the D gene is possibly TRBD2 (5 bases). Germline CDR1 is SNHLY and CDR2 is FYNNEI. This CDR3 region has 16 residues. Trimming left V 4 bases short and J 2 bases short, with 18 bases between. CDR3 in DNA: TGTGCCAGCAGTGGCTTGGGCGCGGGCCGTACCTACGAGCAGTACTTC. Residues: CASSGLGAGRTYEQYF.

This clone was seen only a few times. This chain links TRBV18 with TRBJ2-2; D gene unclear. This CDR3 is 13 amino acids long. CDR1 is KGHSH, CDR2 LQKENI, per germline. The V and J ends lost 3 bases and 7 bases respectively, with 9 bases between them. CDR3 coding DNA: TGTGCCAGCTCACCCGTCCCGAGCGGGGAGCTGTTTTTT. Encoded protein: CASSPVPSGELFF.

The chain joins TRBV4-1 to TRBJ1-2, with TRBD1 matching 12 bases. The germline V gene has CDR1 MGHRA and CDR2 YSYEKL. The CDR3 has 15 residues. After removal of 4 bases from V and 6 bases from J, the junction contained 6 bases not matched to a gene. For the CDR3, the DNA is TGCGCCAGCAGCCGACGGGACAGGGGGCAGGATGGCTACACCTTC. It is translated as CASSRRDRGQDGYTF.

For the CDR3, the DNA is TGTGCCAGCAGTGAAAGGGCGGGGGGACTCCGCCAAGAGACCCAGTACTTC. Translation: CASSERAGGLRQETQYF. The rearrangement joins TRBV6-1 to TRBJ2-5; 8 bases line up with TRBD2. Germline lookup yields CDR1 MNHNS and CDR2 SASEGT. This CDR3 has 17 amino acids. Losses at the gene ends were 2 bases for V and 1 base for J; bases not matched to a gene: 9.

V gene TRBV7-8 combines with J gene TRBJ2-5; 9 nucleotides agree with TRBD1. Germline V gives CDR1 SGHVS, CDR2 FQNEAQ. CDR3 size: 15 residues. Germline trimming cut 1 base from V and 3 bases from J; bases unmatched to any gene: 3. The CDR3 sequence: CASSLGGTGKETQYF. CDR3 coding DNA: TGTGCCAGCAGCTTAGGGGGGACAGGGAAAGAGACCCAGTACTTC.

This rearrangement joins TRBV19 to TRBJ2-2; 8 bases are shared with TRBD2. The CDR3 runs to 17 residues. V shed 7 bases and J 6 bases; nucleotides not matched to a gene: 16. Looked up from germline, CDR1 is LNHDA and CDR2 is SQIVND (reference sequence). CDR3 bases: TGTGCCAGTAAAGACGCGGGGGGCTCGGAAAGGGCCGGGGAGCTGTTTTTT. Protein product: CASKDAGGSERAGELFF.

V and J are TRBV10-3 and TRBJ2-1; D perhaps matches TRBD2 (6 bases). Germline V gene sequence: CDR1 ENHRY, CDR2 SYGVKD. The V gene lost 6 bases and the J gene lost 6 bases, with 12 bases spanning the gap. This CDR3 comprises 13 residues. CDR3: CAIRLAQTNEQFF. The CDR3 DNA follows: TGTGCCATCAGACTAGCCCAGACCAATGAGCAGTTCTTC.

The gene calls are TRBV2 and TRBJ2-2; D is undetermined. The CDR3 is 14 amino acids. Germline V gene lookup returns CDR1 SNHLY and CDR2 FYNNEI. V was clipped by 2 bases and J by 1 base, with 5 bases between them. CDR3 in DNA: TGTGCCAGCAGTGAAAGACTGAACACCGGGGAGCTGTTTTTT. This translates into CASSERLNTGELFF.

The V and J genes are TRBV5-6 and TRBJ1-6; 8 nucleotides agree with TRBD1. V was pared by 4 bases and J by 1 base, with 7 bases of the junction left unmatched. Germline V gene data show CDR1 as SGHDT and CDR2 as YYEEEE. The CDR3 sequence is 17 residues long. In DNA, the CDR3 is TGTGCCAGCAGCAATACAGGGGGAAGGTCCTATAATTCACCCCTCCACTTT. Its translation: CASSNTGGRSYNSPLHF.

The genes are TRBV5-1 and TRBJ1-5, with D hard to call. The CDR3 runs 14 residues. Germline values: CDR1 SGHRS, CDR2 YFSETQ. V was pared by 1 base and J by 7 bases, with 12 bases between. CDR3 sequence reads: CASSLYGEGQPQHF. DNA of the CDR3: TGCGCCAGCAGCTTGTATGGAGAGGGCCAGCCCCAGCATTTT.